What follows describes a single TCR beta chain. Its antigen remains unidentified. A commercial ELISA kit detecting HCMV-specific IgG in serum was used to determine HCMV serostatus. Ficoll density gradient centrifugation was used to isolate peripheral blood mononuclear cells from blood. This record belongs to a study of T cells expressing NK-cell markers (dated by TCRdb to the early 2020s). Background for the entire study: In sorted CD3+CD56+NKG2C+, CD3+CD56+NKG2C- and CD3+CD56-NKG2C+ T-cell subsets from 7 to 9 donors, TCR beta-chain repertoires were profiled. Seven of the eight sequenced donors were HCMV-seropositive and one was HCMV-seronegative. The study sequenced eight donors, all healthy volunteers chosen at random: three men and five women. Sequencing of the libraries produced 2 x 150 bp reads on Illumina HiSeq 2000/2500, MiSeq or NextSeq.

What the authors observed across the whole study: Those dominant clonotypes were again the most abundant among CD3+CD56-NKG2C+ cells in a handful of donors, at roughly 25-65%. It remained unclear whether the expanded NKG2C-expressing T cell clones were specific for HCMV antigens. In roughly 6 donors, the dominant CD3+CD56+NKG2C+ clonotypes ranked among the top 10 CD8+ clonotypes, making up roughly 1.0-7.5% of CD8+ T cells.

CDR1 and CDR2 were assigned from the germline V gene as MNHEY and SVGEGT. Including cysteine and phenylalanine, the CDR3 has 15 amino acids. The nucleotide record is missing. Sequencing was performed on an Illumina HiSeq 2000. 5'RACE template switching, by which a universal primer site and unique molecular identifiers were added, was used to make TCR beta cDNA libraries. Synthesis of cDNA was primed from the TCR beta constant segment and was followed by two consecutive PCR amplification steps. As for how the authors treated the data: MIGEC was used to demultiplex reads and group reads by UMI, and MiTCR was used to assemble and quantify clonotypes. Only TCR cDNA sequences supported by at least two reads were kept to exclude erroneous sequences. The tcR package was used for downstream repertoire analysis, and clonotypes were matched across fractions by CDR3 nucleotide sequence plus V segment. VDJmatch was used to annotate antigen specificity against VDJdb, with one amino acid substitution in CDR3 permitted. Based on TCRdb reprocessing of the reads, there is one entry per CDR3 protein sequence, and DNA is missing. TCRdb, rather than the study authors, made the V and J calls. The sample table gives some 340,000 distinct CDR3 sequences. The top ten clonotypes cover around 5.2% of the sample.

Recombination joined TRBV6-2 or TRBV6-3 with TRBJ2-7; TCRdb gives TRBD1 as the D gene, but with no DNA this cannot be confirmed. This TCR came from a man aged 18 to 69 in good health. Specimen: blood T cells: a sorted CD56 or NKG2C T cell subset, CD4+ or CD8+ T cells, or bulk PBMC T cells (not recorded which). The CDR3 loop reads CASSYSGTGGYEQYF.